These 25 T cell receptor beta chains were sequenced from one sample in a study of blood T cell repertoires in COVID-19. Generated by immunoSEQ multiplex PCR, the TCRdb table keeps only in-frame clones and is missing some. Among 200,000 to 250,000 clones listed, roughly 80% were seen once. The specimen sequenced was PBMCs or T cells enriched from blood (not recorded which). All receptors come from a woman between 40 and 55 years old with acute COVID-19.

The chain uses TRBV29-1 and TRBJ1-2, with 9 bases aligning to TRBD1. This CDR3 spans 13 amino acids. Germline V CDR1 and CDR2: SQVTM, ANQGSEA. V gave up 7 bases and J gave up 4 bases; unmatched junction bases: 7. For the CDR3, the DNA is TGCAGCGCCTGGGACAGGGTTCGCTATGGCTACACCTTC. Translation: CSAWDRVRYGYTF.

The chain is built from TRBV5-5 and TRBJ1-5, with 8 positions matching TRBD1. V trimming: 5 bases; J trimming: 6 bases; junction bases outside the gene matches: 10. Germline V CDR1 and CDR2: SGHKS, YYEKEE (reference sequence). The length of the CDR3 is 15 residues. The CDR3 DNA reads as TGTGCCAGCAGTCTGGACAGGGCGGGACGTCAGCCCCAGCATTTT. Protein sequence: CASSLDRAGRQPQHF.

This clone was observed a single time. V usage is TRBV19 and J usage is TRBJ1-5; the match to TRBD1 covers 8 bases. This CDR3 spans 14 amino acids. Trimming at V came to 10 bases and at J to 2 bases, leaving 7 bases not matched to a gene. CDR1 is LNHDA, CDR2 SQIVND, per germline (reference sequence). Written as DNA, the CDR3 is TGTGCCACTTCACCGGGACAGGGCAATCAGCCCCAGCATTTT. It encodes CATSPGQGNQPQHF.

The chain is built from TRBV7-6 and TRBJ2-1, with 8 bases that match TRBD2. Trimming took 5 bases from V and 5 from J; bases not matched to a gene: 5. This CDR3 contains 14 residues. The germline V gene encodes CDR1 SGHVS and CDR2 FNYEAQ. CDR3 loop: CASSRFGGDNEQFF. CDR3 bases: TGTGCCAGCAGCAGGTTCGGGGGGGACAATGAGCAGTTCTTC.

This clone was counted a single time. The V gene is TRBV7-8, the J gene TRBJ2-3; 16 bases are a match to TRBD2. The CDR3 totals 17 residues. The V gene end was trimmed by 5 bases and the J gene end by 2 bases; junction bases not matched to a gene: 4. The germline V gene encodes CDR1 SGHVS and CDR2 FQNEAQ. DNA for the CDR3: TGTGCCAGCAGCACCGGGACTAGCGGGGGGGTCACAGATACGCAGTATTTT. Protein: CASSTGTSGGVTDTQYF.

The CDR3: CASSPDSYQPQHF. The CDR3 nucleotides are TGTGCCAGCAGTCCCGACAGTTATCAGCCCCAGCATTTT. The gene calls are TRBV12-3 or TRBV12-4 and TRBJ1-5; tentative D call: TRBD1 (5 bases). Trimming removed 5 bases from V and 5 bases from J, with 10 bases in between. CDR3 size: 13 residues.

This clone was counted between two and nine times. This sequence joins TRBV10-1 and TRBJ1-3, with D perhaps matching TRBD1 (6 bases). The CDR3 totals 14 residues. V lost 5 bases to trimming and J lost 0 bases, with 8 bases between them. CDR1 and CDR2 (germline): WNHNN, SYGVQD (reference sequence). CDR3 bases: TGCGCCAGCAGTCCGGGACACTCTGGAAACACCATATATTTT. This sequence encodes CASSPGHSGNTIYF.

This clone was picked up a small number of times. V and J are TRBV11-2 and TRBJ1-1; 7 bases align to TRBD1. Germline V CDR1 and CDR2: SGHAT, FQNNGV. V shed 5 bases and J 4 bases; nucleotides not matched to a gene: 7. The CDR3 covers 14 residues. In nucleotides, the CDR3 is TGTGCCAGCAGCGCCCGACAGGGAGTCACTGAAGCTTTCTTT. This gives the protein CASSARQGVTEAFF.

The gene calls are TRBV6-5 and TRBJ1-5; D is perhaps TRBD1 (6 bases). The CDR3 length is 15 residues. Germline values: CDR1 MNHEY, CDR2 SVGAGI. V was clipped by 5 bases and J by 2 bases, with 13 bases between them. CDR3 sequence (DNA): TGTGCCAGCAGTCGGGGGCGGGGGGGCAATCAGCCCCAGCATTTT. Translated, it gives CASSRGRGGNQPQHF.

The genes are TRBV7-9 and TRBJ2-1, with unresolved D. Germline V gene data show CDR1 as SEHNR and CDR2 as FQNEAQ (reference sequence). V lost 5 bases and J 8 bases, leaving 10 bases between the germline ends. The CDR3 loop spans 12 amino acids. CDR3 protein: CASSIERYEQFF. As DNA, the CDR3 is TGTGCCAGCAGCATTGAGAGGTATGAGCAGTTCTTC.

The chain combines TRBV7-2 with TRBJ1-1; no firm D call. Germline V gives CDR1 SGHTA, CDR2 FQGNSA. CDR3 length: 16 residues. V was pared by 3 bases and J by 1 base, with 15 bases between. This CDR3 is CASSFSRSGRNTEAFF. Here the CDR3 DNA reads TGTGCCAGCAGCTTTAGCAGGAGCGGAAGGAACACTGAAGCTTTCTTT.

The rearrangement joins TRBV27 to TRBJ2-3; possibly TRBD2 for D (6 bases). Looked up from germline, CDR1 is MNHEY and CDR2 is SMNVEV (reference sequence). The length of the CDR3 is 17 residues. The ends were cut back, 3 bases at V and 0 bases at J, with 16 bases in the middle. Here the CDR3 reads CASSFSVADPSTDTQYF. CDR3 coding DNA: TGTGCCAGCAGTTTCTCCGTAGCGGATCCTAGCACAGATACGCAGTATTTT.

The table lists this clone with a count of one. This chain joins TRBV12-5 and TRBJ2-5, with 7 bases fitting TRBD2. Germline CDR1 is LGHNT and CDR2 is FRNRAP. With 4 bases clipped from V and 4 bases from J, the junction kept 12 bases outside the gene matches. The length of the CDR3 is 16 residues. As DNA, the CDR3 is TGTGCTAGTGGTTCTCCCCCAGATCCGGGGGGAGAGACCCAGTACTTC. This translates into CASGSPPDPGGETQYF.

This chain joins TRBV11-2 and TRBJ2-2, with unresolved D. Germline V lookup: CDR1 SGHAT, CDR2 FQNNGV. V shed 0 bases and J shed 2 bases, with 7 bases lying between them. The CDR3 is 15 residues long. In DNA, the CDR3 is TGTGCCAGCAGCTTAGACAGGCCCAACACCGGGGAGCTGTTTTTT. Its protein product is CASSLDRPNTGELFF. Filled out from reference TRBV11-2 and TRBJ2-2, the complete variable domain reads EAGVAQSPRYKIIEKRQSVAFWCNPISGHATLYWYQQILGQGPKLLIQFQNNGVVDDSQLPKDRFSAERLKGVDSTLKIQPAKLEDSAVYLCASSLDRPNTGELFFGEGSRLTVL.

J is TRBJ2-2 and V is TRBV27; 7 bases are a match to TRBD1. Trimming removed 0 bases from V and 3 bases from J; junction bases left unmatched: 4. Germline CDR1 MNHEY, CDR2 SMNVEV (reference sequence). The CDR3 spans 16 residues. The CDR3 bases are TGTGCCAGCAGTTTATCAGCAGGGGGTTACACCGGGGAGCTGTTTTTT. Translated, it gives CASSLSAGGYTGELFF.

CDR3 sequence (DNA): TGTGCCAGCAGCTCACGGACTAGCGGGGAAGGGACCCAGTACTTC. Translation: CASSSRTSGEGTQYF. The V gene is TRBV5-6, the J gene TRBJ2-5; 12 bases are a match to TRBD2. J gave up 7 bases and V 3 bases, and 7 bases lay outside the gene matches. The CDR3 sequence is 15 residues long. The V gene's germline CDR1 is SGHDT and CDR2 YYEEEE.

This clone was detected a few times. The V gene is TRBV24-1, the J gene TRBJ2-7; the D gene is possibly TRBD2 (5 bases). V was cut by 6 bases and J by 7 bases, with 15 bases left in between. The CDR3 spans 13 residues. Germline lookup yields CDR1 KGHDR and CDR2 SFDVKD. CDR3 sequence (DNA): TGTGCCACCAGTATGGCAGTCGAGGGTGAGCAGTACTTC. Translated, it gives CATSMAVEGEQYF.

The V call is TRBV11-2, the J call TRBJ2-2; possible D gene TRBD1, 6 bases. CDR3 length: 15 amino acids. Looked up from germline, CDR1 is SGHAT and CDR2 is FQNNGV. The V and J ends lost 2 bases and 1 base respectively, with 8 bases between them. The CDR3 is CASSLQGQNTGELFF. CDR3 sequence (DNA): TGTGCCAGCAGCTTACAGGGACAGAACACCGGGGAGCTGTTTTTT.

This clone was observed a few times. V and J are TRBV10-3 and TRBJ1-5, with 9 bases lining up with TRBD1. J gave up 3 bases and V 3 bases, and 9 bases lay outside the gene matches. Germline CDR1 is ENHRY and CDR2 is SYGVKD. The CDR3 has 17 residues. The CDR3 loop reads CAISEETGTGFNQPQHF. Here the CDR3 DNA reads TGTGCCATCAGTGAAGAAACCGGGACAGGGTTCAATCAGCCCCAGCATTTT.

The V call is TRBV11-2, the J call TRBJ2-1; D may be TRBD1 (6 bases). CDR3 length: 19 residues. The germline CDR1 and CDR2 sequences are SGHAT and FQNNGV. Trimming removed 1 base from V and 4 bases from J, with 23 bases in between. The CDR3 here is CASSLGPGAGGGSYNEQFF. The CDR3 DNA sequence: TGTGCCAGCAGCTTAGGGCCAGGGGCTGGAGGTGGGTCATACAATGAGCAGTTCTTC.

The chain is built from TRBV2 and TRBJ2-5; tentative D call: TRBD2 (6 bases). CDR1 is SNHLY, CDR2 FYNNEI, per germline. The CDR3 extends over 16 amino acids. Between the trimmed V and J ends, which lost 7 bases and 5 bases, there was a span of 23 bases. CDR3 region: CASTPMWGDAGETQYF. The CDR3 nucleotides read TGTGCCAGCACCCCAATGTGGGGGGACGCAGGGGAGACCCAGTACTTC.

The rearrangement links TRBV4-1 to TRBJ2-5; D is uncertain. Between the trimmed V and J ends, which lost 5 bases and 4 bases, there was a span of 5 bases. The CDR3 is made up of 11 amino acids. Germline assignment: CDR1 MGHRA and CDR2 YSYEKL. CDR3 sequence (DNA): TGCGCCAGCAGCGCCGGAGAGACCCAGTACTTC. Amino acids: CASSAGETQYF.

The chain couples TRBV9 to TRBJ1-1; D is ambiguous. The CDR3 extends over 13 amino acids. Germline-derived CDR1 and CDR2 are SGDLS and YYNGEE. Trimming shortened V by 7 bases and J by 1 base, and 11 bases separated the two germline ends. The CDR3, as DNA: TGTGCCAGCGGCTCGGGTGCGAACACTGAAGCTTTCTTT. Residues: CASGSGANTEAFF.

This clone was recorded once. The chain joins TRBV30 to TRBJ2-2; D uncertain. Germline V gene data show CDR1 as GTSNPN and CDR2 as SVGIG (reference sequence). The CDR3 length is 17 residues. V dropped 0 bases and J dropped 0 bases, with 14 bases sitting between them. CDR3 region: CAWSVQWARANTGELFF. CDR3 DNA sequence: TGTGCCTGGAGTGTACAGTGGGCCCGTGCGAACACCGGGGAGCTGTTTTTT.

The count of this clone is one. This chain links TRBV28 with TRBJ1-3; D is ambiguous. Looked up from germline, CDR1 is MDHEN and CDR2 is SYDVKM. V was cut by 6 bases and J by 0 bases, with 15 bases left in between. The CDR3 contains 16 residues. The CDR3 protein is CASSSPDDISGNTIYF. The CDR3 nucleotides are TGTGCCAGCAGCTCACCCGACGACATCTCTGGAAACACCATATATTTT.